The 22 T cell receptor beta chains in this list originate from one sample, sequenced in a study of cytomegalovirus exposure and HLA in healthy donors. PCR used 60 Vbeta primers and 13 Jbeta primers. The table came from immunoSEQ multiplex PCR; TCRdb's copy has only in-frame clones and leaves some out. This sample has approximately 140,000 clones; roughly 77% occur once, and the top ten carry around 3.2%. The sample comprised PBMCs. The receptors derive from a human donor in good health.

V usage is TRBV19 and J usage is TRBJ2-2; D ambiguous. Deletions cut 8 bases from V and 4 bases from J, with 5 bases between. Germline loops: CDR1 LNHDA, CDR2 SQIVND (reference sequence). This CDR3 has 11 amino acids. CDR3 DNA: TGTGCCAGTCGCGGCACCGGGGAGCTGTTTTTT. It codes for CASRGTGELFF.

This sequence joins TRBV11-3 and TRBJ2-2, with TRBD2 matching over 8 bases. V lost 5 bases to trimming and J lost 5 bases; unmatched junction nucleotides: 13. This CDR3 has 17 amino acids. Germline V CDR1 and CDR2: SGHNT, YENEEA. The DNA of the CDR3 is TGTGCCAGCAGCCCGGGAGGGGCGGGGTACTCGACCGGGGAGCTGTTTTTT. Its protein is CASSPGGAGYSTGELFF. Together with reference TRBV11-3 and TRBJ2-2, the CDR3 gives the full variable domain: EAGVVQSPRYKIIEKKQPVAFWCNPISGHNTLYWYLQNLGQGPELLIRYENEEAVDDSQLPKDRFSAERLKGVDSTLKIQPAELGDSAVYLCASSPGGAGYSTGELFFGEGSRLTVL.

Written as DNA, the CDR3 is TGTGCCAGCAGCGTAGTCGACGGGACAGGTGGGGAAAAACTGTTTTTT. Its translation is CASSVVDGTGGEKLFF. The chain uses TRBV9 and TRBJ1-4; 8 bases match TRBD1. Germline V gene sequence: CDR1 SGDLS, CDR2 YYNGEE. The CDR3 totals 16 residues. Unmatched junction bases numbered 9, after V lost 0 bases and J lost 8 bases.

CDR3 DNA sequence: TGTGCCAGTAGTCATACTGGACAACAAGAGACCCAGTACTTC. It yields the protein CASSHTGQQETQYF. The chain employs TRBV19 and TRBJ2-5, with D possibly matching TRBD1 (5 bases). This CDR3 has 14 residues. V shed 5 bases and J shed 2 bases, with 12 bases lying between them. Germline CDR1 and CDR2: LNHDA and SQIVND (reference sequence).

The J gene is TRBJ2-5, the V gene TRBV6-1; possibly TRBD1 for D (7 bases). The J call may be faulty, since TRBJ2-7 better matches the DNA end. CDR3 length: 15 amino acids. The germline V gene has CDR1 MNHNS and CDR2 SASEGT. CDR3 DNA sequence: TGTGCCGGAGGGAGAGACAGGGTTGATCACTACGAGCAGTACTTC. It is translated as CAGGRDRVDHYEQYF.

The chain couples TRBV27 to TRBJ1-1, with D perhaps matching TRBD1 (6 bases). Trimming took off 2 bases at V and 5 bases at J, with 15 bases between the two ends. The CDR3 sequence is 15 residues long. From germline, CDR1 is MNHEY and CDR2 SMNVEV (reference sequence). The DNA for the CDR3 is TGTGCCAGCAGTTTAGGTCAGGGGCTGAGGACTGAAGCTTTCTTT. This gives the protein CASSLGQGLRTEAFF.

The genes are TRBV6-4 and TRBJ1-1; no firm D call. Germline loops: CDR1 MRHNA, CDR2 SNTAGT. Trimming took 0 bases from V and 10 from J, leaving 12 bases between them. The CDR3 covers 13 residues. The chain's CDR3 is CASSDSGQSIAFF. The CDR3 bases are TGTGCCAGCAGTGACTCTGGGCAGTCGATAGCTTTCTTT.

The V gene is TRBV7-8, the J gene TRBJ2-7; 7 bases map to TRBD1. The CDR3 consists of 17 residues. Germline trimming cut 2 bases from V and 2 bases from J; bases unmatched to any gene: 12. Germline V gives CDR1 SGHVS, CDR2 FQNEAQ. CDR3 loop: CASSLKYRQGSTYEQYF. Written as DNA, the CDR3 is TGTGCCAGCAGCTTAAAATATAGACAGGGTTCCACCTACGAGCAGTACTTC. Combining the CDR3 with reference TRBV7-8 and TRBJ2-7 gives the whole variable domain GAGVSQSPRYKVAKRGQDVALRCDPISGHVSLFWYQQALGQGPEFLTYFQNEAQLDKSGLPSDRFFAERPEGSVSTLKIQRTQQEDSAVYLCASSLKYRQGSTYEQYFGPGTRLTVT.

This chain connects TRBV30 to TRBJ2-3, with D maybe TRBD1 (6 bases). The V and J ends lost 1 base and 5 bases respectively, with 13 bases between them. Germline V gene lookup returns CDR1 GTSNPN and CDR2 SVGIG (reference sequence). The CDR3 contains 14 residues. CDR3 region: CAWSGTARGDTQYF. DNA for the CDR3: TGTGCCTGGAGTGGGACAGCCCGGGGAGATACGCAGTATTTT.

This clone was seen a single time. V and J are TRBV6-1 and TRBJ1-5; D ambiguous. The CDR3 has 19 residues. V lost 4 bases and J 6 bases, leaving 28 bases between the germline ends. In germline, CDR1 is MNHNS, CDR2 SASEGT. The CDR3 protein is CASSAGSGAARGIGQPQHF. In DNA, the CDR3 is TGTGCCAGCAGTGCCGGGAGTGGTGCCGCCCGAGGTATTGGTCAGCCCCAGCATTTT.

The chain carries TRBV25-1 and TRBJ2-5, with 8 positions matching TRBD2. The germline gives CDR1 MGHDK, CDR2 SYGVNS. The CDR3 runs to 14 residues. V was clipped by 6 bases and J by 3 bases; unmatched bases: 6. CDR3: CASRSGLDKETQYF. Here the CDR3 DNA reads TGTGCCAGCAGATCGGGACTAGATAAAGAGACCCAGTACTTC. Full variable domain (missing parts from reference TRBV25-1 and TRBJ2-5): EADIYQTPRYLVIGTGKKITLECSQTMGHDKMYWYQQDPGMELHLIHYSYGVNSTEKGDLSSESTVSRIRTEHFPLTLESARPSHTSQYLCASRSGLDKETQYFGPGTRLLVL.

This clone was counted a single time. V is TRBV28 and J is TRBJ1-4; no definite D call. Trimming removed 1 base at V and 8 bases at J, with 14 bases between. The CDR3 extends over 15 amino acids. In germline, CDR1 is MDHEN, CDR2 SYDVKM. The CDR3 DNA reads as TGTGCCAGCAGTTTATTAGCAGAGTTACCAGAAAAACTGTTTTTT. Amino acids: CASSLLAELPEKLFF.

Written as DNA, the CDR3 is TGCGCCAGCAGCCAAACCGGGACAAGACCCAACACCATATATTTT. It codes for CASSQTGTRPNTIYF. The V gene is TRBV4-1, the J gene TRBJ1-3, with a possible D match to TRBD1 (6 bases). V was trimmed by 2 bases and J by 7 bases, leaving 15 bases between them. This CDR3 region has 15 residues. Germline V lookup: CDR1 MGHRA, CDR2 YSYEKL.

The V call is TRBV29-1, the J call TRBJ2-3; 7 bases line up with TRBD2. The CDR3 length is 13 residues. Germline V gene sequence: CDR1 SQVTM, CDR2 ANQGSEA. After removal of 4 bases from V and 3 bases from J, the junction contained 4 bases not matched to a gene. The CDR3 region has the DNA TGCAGCGTTGTGGGAGGGGAGACAGATACGCAGTATTTT. Encoded protein: CSVVGGETDTQYF.

The chain is built from TRBV30 and TRBJ2-7; tentative D call: TRBD2 (6 bases). The ends were cut back, 0 bases at V and 7 bases at J, with 16 bases in the middle. CDR1 and CDR2 (germline): GTSNPN, SVGIG (reference sequence). CDR3 size: 14 residues. The CDR3 DNA follows: TGTGCCTGGAGTGTGAAGGCGTCCGCGGGGGAGCAGTACTTC. Protein product: CAWSVKASAGEQYF.

The V gene is TRBV2, the J gene TRBJ1-1; 7 positions match TRBD1. The V and J ends lost 7 bases and 1 base, in that order; junction bases with no gene match: 9. The CDR3 runs 15 residues. Germline assignment: CDR1 SNHLY and CDR2 FYNNEI. Here the CDR3 DNA reads TGTGCCAGCACCTCCCGACAGGGTACGAACACTGAAGCTTTCTTT. Encoded protein: CASTSRQGTNTEAFF.

The chain couples TRBV7-2 to TRBJ2-7; D call uncertain. CDR3 length equals 11 residues. CDR1 and CDR2 (germline): SGHTA, FQGNSA. The V end was cut by 3 bases, the J end by 9 bases, with 9 bases between. As DNA, the CDR3 is TGTGCCAGCAGCTTCCAAGAAGCGCAGTACTTC. Translating it yields CASSFQEAQYF. Full variable domain (missing parts from reference TRBV7-2 and TRBJ2-7): GAGVSQSPSNKVTEKGKDVELRCDPISGHTALYWYRQSLGQGLEFLIYFQGNSAPDKSGLPSDRFSAERTGGSVSTLTIQRTQQEDSAVYLCASSFQEAQYFGPGTRLTVT.

The sample holds one count of this clone. The CDR3 DNA reads as TGCGCCAGCAGCTTGTCCTCCCAAGAGACCCAGTACTTC. Translation: CASSLSSQETQYF. V and J are TRBV5-1 and TRBJ2-5; D is undetermined. Trimming cost V 1 base and J 1 base, with 5 bases left between them. Germline values: CDR1 SGHRS, CDR2 YFSETQ. This CDR3 region has 13 residues.

The genes are TRBV30 and TRBJ1-2; 7 bases are shared with TRBD1. Unmatched junction bases numbered 6, after V lost 3 bases and J lost 8 bases. Germline CDR1 GTSNPN, CDR2 SVGIG (reference sequence). This CDR3 comprises 12 residues. This CDR3 reads CAWSGQAGGYTF. CDR3 coding DNA: TGTGCCTGGAGCGGACAGGCTGGCGGCTACACCTTC.

The chain employs TRBV5-1 and TRBJ2-7; D is unclear. Germline V gene sequence: CDR1 SGHRS, CDR2 YFSETQ. The germline V and J ends were trimmed by 0 bases and 2 bases, with 12 bases remaining between them. The CDR3 has 15 amino acids. CDR3 bases: TGCGCCAGCAGCTTGGACCCTGGCCTCCCCTACGAGCAGTACTTC. This encodes CASSLDPGLPYEQYF.

This clone was seen a handful of times. The chain recombines TRBV6-1 with TRBJ2-1, with 11 bases lining up with TRBD2. Germline values: CDR1 MNHNS, CDR2 SASEGT. Unmatched junction bases numbered 3, after V lost 3 bases and J lost 8 bases. This CDR3 region has 14 residues. The CDR3 here is CASSEGLAVDEQFF. DNA for the CDR3: TGTGCCAGCAGTGAGGGACTAGCGGTCGATGAGCAGTTCTTC.

The chain is built from TRBV29-1 and TRBJ2-1; 9 bases agree with TRBD2. Germline V CDR1 and CDR2: SQVTM, ANQGSEA. V dropped 2 bases and J dropped 6; count of bases not matched to a gene: 2. The CDR3 covers 13 residues. Here the CDR3 reads CSVETSGPNEQFF. The CDR3 bases are TGCAGCGTTGAAACTAGCGGGCCCAATGAGCAGTTCTTC.